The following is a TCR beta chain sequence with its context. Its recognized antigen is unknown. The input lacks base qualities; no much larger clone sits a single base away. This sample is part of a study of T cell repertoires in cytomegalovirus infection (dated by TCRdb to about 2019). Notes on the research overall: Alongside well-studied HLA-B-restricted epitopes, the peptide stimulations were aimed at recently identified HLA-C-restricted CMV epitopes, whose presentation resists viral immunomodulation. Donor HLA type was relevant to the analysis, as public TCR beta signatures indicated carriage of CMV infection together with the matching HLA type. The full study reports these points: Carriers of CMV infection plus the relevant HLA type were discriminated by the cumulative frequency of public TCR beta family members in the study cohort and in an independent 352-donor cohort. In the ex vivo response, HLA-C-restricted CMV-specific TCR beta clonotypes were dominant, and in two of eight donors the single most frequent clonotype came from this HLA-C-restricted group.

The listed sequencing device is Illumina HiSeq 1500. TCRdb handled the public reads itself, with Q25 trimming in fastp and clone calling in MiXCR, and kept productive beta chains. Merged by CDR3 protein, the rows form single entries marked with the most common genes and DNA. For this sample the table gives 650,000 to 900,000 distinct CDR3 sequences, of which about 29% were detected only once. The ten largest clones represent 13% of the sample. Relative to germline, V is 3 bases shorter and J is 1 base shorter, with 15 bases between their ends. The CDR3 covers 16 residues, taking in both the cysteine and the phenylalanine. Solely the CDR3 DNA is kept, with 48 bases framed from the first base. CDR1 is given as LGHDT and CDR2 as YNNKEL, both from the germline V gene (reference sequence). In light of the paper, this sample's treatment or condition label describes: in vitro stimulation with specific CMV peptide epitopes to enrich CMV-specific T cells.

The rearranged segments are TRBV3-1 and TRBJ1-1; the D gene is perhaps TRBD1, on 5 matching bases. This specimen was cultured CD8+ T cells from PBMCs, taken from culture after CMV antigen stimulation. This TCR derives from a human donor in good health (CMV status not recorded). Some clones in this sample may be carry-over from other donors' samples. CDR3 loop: CASSHPLEGRNTEAFF. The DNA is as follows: TGTGCCAGCAGCCACCCCTTGGAGGGGCGGAACACTGAAGCTTTCTTT.